This T cell receptor beta chain was captured in a study of breast tumors, draining lymph nodes, adjacent tissues. Breast cancer patients provided tissue from their axillary draining lymph nodes. The CDR3 contains 13 residues. Germline V gene sequence: CDR1 SQVTM, CDR2 ANQGSEA. The junction had 8 bases not matched to a gene; V was cut back by 6 bases and J by 7 bases. This clonotype was counted many times. What it recognizes is unknown. Study conclusions and caveats: The data were judged consistent with most tumor T cells coming from lymph node and expanding in tumor. Data only fit, rather than demonstrated, lymph node origin of most tumor T cells. Tumors had less TCR diversity than lymph nodes, more than nontumor tissue. Compared with basal-like, luminal-like tumors shared significantly more repertoire with nontumor tissue.

TCRdb re-derived calls from the multiplex PCR reads in MiXCR, one entry per CDR3 protein. This sample has approximately 230,000 distinct CDR3 sequences, with under 40% found just once. This sequence originates from a female donor with breast cancer. Some clones in this sample may be carry-over from other donors' samples. The sequencing sample was made of axillary lymph node tissue. V usage is TRBV29-1 and J usage is TRBJ1-5; 8 nucleotides match TRBD1. As DNA, the CDR3 is TGCAGCGTCGGACAGGGTTCTTTGCAGCCCCAGCATTTT. This sequence encodes CSVGQGSLQPQHF.